Below, 20 T cell receptor beta chains from the same sample are listed, as sequenced in a study of CD8 T cells in ankylosing spondylitis (dated by TCRdb to about 2017). The library was made by 5' RACE. The reads were generated on an Illumina HiSeq 2500. The raw public data were reprocessed by TCRdb itself: fastp quality trimming at Q25, MiXCR clonotype calling, in-frame beta chains only. Rows are combined by CDR3 protein, so each entry shows the most common genes and DNA. Across this sample there are over 30,000 distinct CDR3 sequences, with about 10% seen only once. Of the sample, around 20% is held by the ten largest clones. Material for sequencing was synovial fluid, either unsorted or a sorted T cell fraction (not recorded which). All receptors derive from a male donor with ankylosing spondylitis.

The chain carries TRBV12-3 or TRBV12-4 and TRBJ2-7; TRBD2 matches at 13 bases. This CDR3 region has 15 residues. With V trimmed by 4 bases and J by 6 bases, 6 bases remained unmatched. CDR3 sequence reads: CASSSGLAGIGEQYF. The DNA of the CDR3 is TGTGCCAGCAGTTCGGGACTAGCGGGAATAGGCGAGCAGTACTTC.

This clonotype showed up many times. The rearrangement uses TRBV7-8 and TRBJ2-5; D remains unclear. Germline V gene lookup returns CDR1 SGHVS and CDR2 FQNEAQ. The CDR3 sequence is 14 residues long. Trimming left V 6 bases short and J 7 bases short, with 18 bases between. The CDR3 sequence: CASSSIVTWGTQYF. In DNA, the CDR3 is TGTGCCAGCAGTTCGATTGTGACTTGGGGGACCCAGTACTTC.

The chain combines TRBV7-2 with TRBJ2-5; no reliable D call. CDR3 size: 13 residues. Trimming cost V 2 bases and J 5 bases, with 9 bases left between them. In germline, CDR1 is SGHTA, CDR2 FQGNSA. CDR3 nucleotides: TGTGCCAGCAGCTTAATTTTAGCTGAGACCCAGTACTTC. It is translated as CASSLILAETQYF.

The table lists this clonotype with many counts. J is TRBJ1-1 and V is TRBV7-8; TRBD1 might be the D (6 bases). Between the trimmed V and J ends, which lost 5 bases and 1 base, there was a span of 20 bases. This CDR3 is 17 amino acids long. The germline gives CDR1 SGHVS, CDR2 FQNEAQ. The CDR3 protein is CASSHLEGEESNTEAFF. CDR3 in DNA: TGTGCCAGCAGCCACCTGGAGGGGGAAGAGTCGAACACTGAAGCTTTCTTT.

This clonotype was picked up a small number of times. The chain combines TRBV28 with TRBJ2-7; TRBD2 agrees at 7 bases. The CDR3 runs to 13 residues. Germline CDR1 MDHEN, CDR2 SYDVKM. V shed 6 bases, J shed 1 base, and the junction held 3 bases outside the gene matches. CDR3 region: CASRSGVSYEQYF. The CDR3 nucleotides read TGTGCCAGCAGGAGCGGGGTTTCCTACGAGCAGTACTTC. Variable domain in full (rest from reference TRBV28 and TRBJ2-7): DVKVTQSSRYLVKRTGEKVFLECVQDMDHENMFWYRQDPGLGLRLIYFSYDVKMKEKGDIPEGYSVSREKKERFSLILESASTNQTSMYLCASRSGVSYEQYFGPGTRLTVT.

This clonotype was found many times. V usage is TRBV28 and J usage is TRBJ1-5; 7 nucleotides align to TRBD1. Losses at the gene ends were 6 bases for V and 4 bases for J; bases not matched to a gene: 9. The germline V gene has CDR1 MDHEN and CDR2 SYDVKM. CDR3 length: 15 amino acids. This chain's CDR3 is CASRPNRGGNQPQHF. For the CDR3, the DNA is TGTGCCAGCAGACCCAACAGGGGCGGTAATCAGCCCCAGCATTTT.

This clonotype showed up just a few times. The chain couples TRBV29-1 to TRBJ2-1, with 7 bases identical to TRBD1. The germline V gene encodes CDR1 SQVTM and CDR2 ANQGSEA. The CDR3 consists of 14 residues. V was pared by 4 bases and J by 3 bases, with 6 bases of the junction left unmatched. CDR3 bases: TGCAGCGTTGGAGCCTGGGACAGCTACAATGAGCAGTTCTTC. It yields the protein CSVGAWDSYNEQFF.

This clonotype was seen at least ten times. The chain combines TRBV7-9 with TRBJ2-3; TRBD2 matches at 10 bases. Germline CDR1 SEHNR, CDR2 FQNEAQ (reference sequence). The CDR3 runs to 17 residues. J lost 4 bases, V lost 4 bases, and 11 bases had no gene match. CDR3 residues: CASSSAASGSLADTQYF. CDR3 DNA sequence: TGTGCCAGCAGCTCCGCCGCTAGCGGGAGTTTGGCAGATACGCAGTATTTT.

This clonotype was found many times. V and J are TRBV5-6 and TRBJ2-5, with 8 bases matching TRBD1. Per germline, CDR1 SGHDT and CDR2 YYEEEE. The CDR3 is 14 residues long. J was trimmed by 3 bases and V by 3 bases; bases with no gene match: 4. The CDR3: CASSWTGIEETQYF. The CDR3 DNA follows: TGTGCCAGCAGCTGGACAGGGATCGAAGAGACCCAGTACTTC.

This clonotype showed up just a few times. The chain employs TRBV12-3 or TRBV12-4 and TRBJ2-5; D might be TRBD2 (6 bases). V lost 5 bases to trimming and J lost 4 bases, with 17 bases between them. The CDR3 runs 15 residues. The CDR3 nucleotides read TGTGCCAGCAGTATGGGACTCCTAGGAGTAGAGACCCAGTACTTC. It codes for CASSMGLLGVETQYF.

This rearrangement joins TRBV29-1 to TRBJ1-1, with D perhaps TRBD1 (5 bases). CDR3 length: 14 residues. Germline V CDR1 and CDR2: SQVTM, ANQGSEA. Trimming cost V 1 base and J 4 bases, with 13 bases left between them. CDR3 region: CSVEAPGARTEAFF. CDR3 in DNA: TGCAGCGTTGAAGCGCCCGGGGCACGCACTGAAGCTTTCTTT.

The rearrangement uses TRBV2 and TRBJ2-7, with D possibly TRBD1 on 5 matching bases. Trimming removed 6 bases from V and 3 bases from J, with 18 bases in between. The germline V gene has CDR1 SNHLY and CDR2 FYNNEI. The CDR3 is 15 residues long. Written as DNA, the CDR3 is TGTGCCAGCAGCGATCCCAGGTTAGGGGTCTACGAGCAGTACTTC. Amino acids: CASSDPRLGVYEQYF.

In its sample, this clonotype was seen a few times. The CDR3 DNA follows: TGCGCCAGCAGCTTGGCAGGGGAGGACAATCAGCCCCAGCATTTT. It codes for CASSLAGEDNQPQHF. The chain is built from TRBV5-1 and TRBJ1-5; weak D call: TRBD1 (6 bases). CDR1 and CDR2 from the germline V gene are SGHRS and YFSETQ. The CDR3 sequence is 15 residues long. V was shortened by 0 bases and J by 3 bases, with 10 bases between the two germline ends.

The chain couples TRBV5-1 to TRBJ1-2, with no clear D. The germline V gene encodes CDR1 SGHRS and CDR2 YFSETQ. With 4 bases removed from V and 8 bases from J, the gap between germline ends came to 15 bases. The CDR3 covers 13 residues. CDR3 nucleotides: TGCGCCAGCAGCCTCCGGGCCCGCGGCGGCTACACCTTC. Translation gives CASSLRARGGYTF. Combining the CDR3 with reference TRBV5-1 and TRBJ1-2 gives the whole variable domain KAGVTQTPRYLIKTRGQQVTLSCSPISGHRSVSWYQQTPGQGLQFLFEYFSETQRNKGNFPGRFSGRQFSNSRSEMNVSTLELGDSALYLCASSLRARGGYTFGSGTRLTVV.

This rearrangement joins TRBV20-1 to TRBJ2-3, with D perhaps TRBD2 (6 bases). Germline CDR1 reads DFQATT; CDR2 reads SNEGSKA (reference sequence). CDR3 length equals 14 residues. The V end was cut by 2 bases, the J end by 0 bases, with 9 bases between. CDR3 sequence (DNA): TGCAGTGCTAGACAGCGGGCAAGCACAGATACGCAGTATTTT. As protein: CSARQRASTDTQYF.

This clonotype showed up many times. The chain links TRBV20-1 to TRBJ2-1, with 7 nucleotides matching TRBD2. Germline-derived CDR1 and CDR2 are DFQATT and SNEGSKA (reference sequence). The CDR3 covers 15 residues. V dropped 2 bases and J dropped 4; count of bases not matched to a gene: 8. As DNA, the CDR3 is TGCAGTGCTAGAATTAGGGGAGGGCCTTACAATGAGCAGTTCTTC. Amino acids: CSARIRGGPYNEQFF.

V is TRBV28 and J is TRBJ2-3; 10 bases align to TRBD2. Trimming removed 7 bases from V and 1 base from J; junction bases left unmatched: 14. Germline CDR1 reads MDHEN; CDR2 reads SYDVKM. The CDR3 has 18 residues. The DNA of the CDR3 is TGTGCCAGCACCGCCCCACTAGCGGGAATTATTGGCACAGATACGCAGTATTTT. Its protein is CASTAPLAGIIGTDTQYF.

This clonotype came up many times. The chain links TRBV12-3 or TRBV12-4 to TRBJ1-2; TRBD1 is a possible D gene (5 bases). With 6 bases removed from V and 6 bases from J, the gap between germline ends came to 17 bases. This CDR3 region has 14 residues. The CDR3 nucleotides are TGTGCCAGCAGCAAAACCAGGGCCGAGGATGGCTACACCTTC. Translation: CASSKTRAEDGYTF.

This clonotype was recorded at least ten times. V gene TRBV28 combines with J gene TRBJ2-3, with D perhaps given as TRBD1 or TRBD2 (5 bases each). V was trimmed by 6 bases and J by 0 bases, leaving 13 bases between them. The germline V gene encodes CDR1 MDHEN and CDR2 SYDVKM. This CDR3 comprises 15 residues. The CDR3 DNA follows: TGTGCCAGCAGCACAGGACGGACTAGCACAGATACGCAGTATTTT. Translation: CASSTGRTSTDTQYF. Supplemented by reference TRBV28 and TRBJ2-3, the full variable domain reads DVKVTQSSRYLVKRTGEKVFLECVQDMDHENMFWYRQDPGLGLRLIYFSYDVKMKEKGDIPEGYSVSREKKERFSLILESASTNQTSMYLCASSTGRTSTDTQYFGPGTRLTVL.

This clonotype has just a few counts. The rearrangement joins TRBV10-3 to TRBJ2-5; D is uncertain. The V end lost 2 bases, the J end lost 0 bases, and 4 bases lay between the germline ends. Germline CDR1 and CDR2: ENHRY and SYGVKD. The CDR3 sequence is 13 residues long. The CDR3 nucleotides read TGTGCCATCAGTGAGCCTAACCAAGAGACCCAGTACTTC. Its protein product is CAISEPNQETQYF.